This T cell receptor (beta chain) was documented in a study of cytomegalovirus exposure and HLA in healthy donors. Study-level background: When 350 to 400 donors were genotyped, over 80% of them were found to fall in the Caucasian-associated ancestry cluster. Study-wide findings and caveats: Sequencing likely produced, as an artifact, a cluster of highly shared sequence variants. TCR beta V- and J-gene trimming was later associated with a missense DCLRE1C variant.

The PCR had 60 Vbeta and 13 Jbeta primers. Produced via immunoSEQ multiplex PCR; TCRdb's table is partial and in-frame only. The top ten hold around 2.3% of the sample, which has some 190,000 clones, 76% seen once. Germline V gene sequence: CDR1 LGHNA, CDR2 YSLEER. The CDR3 contains 18 residues. Trimming left V 0 bases short and J 4 bases short, with 19 bases between. On this clone: Its matching antigen is unknown.

This chain uses TRBV4-3 with TRBJ1-3; D is uncertain. The TCR originated in a woman younger than 45 in good health and CMV-seropositive. The sequenced sample was PBMCs. The CDR3 protein is CASSQDPSGPASGNTIYF. The CDR3 region has the DNA TGCGCCAGCAGCCAAGATCCGAGTGGGCCGGCCTCGGGAAACACCATATATTTT.